This TCR beta chain is from a study of T cell changes during pregnancy in multiple sclerosis. The data were produced by immunoSEQ multiplex PCR, yet TCRdb's version contains in-frame clones alone and is incomplete. Of around 31,000 clones listed, 85% to 95% were seen once; the top ten hold around 0.38%. The source is a female donor with multiple sclerosis, enrolled in a pregnancy study. The specimen was CD4+ T cells from peripheral blood mononuclear cells, collected in the second trimester of pregnancy.

For the CDR3, the DNA is TGTGCCAGCCGCCCTGTAGGGGCCCCAGGCTATGGCTACACCTTC. This gives the protein CASRPVGAPGYGYTF. The chain recombines TRBV9 with TRBJ1-2; the D gene is possibly TRBD1 (5 bases). V was pared by 7 bases and J by 4 bases, with 20 bases between. The CDR3 extends over 15 amino acids. The germline CDR1 and CDR2 sequences are SGDLS and YYNGEE.